This T cell receptor (beta chain) was sequenced during a study of CXCR3 chemokines and chemotherapy response in bladder cancer. Deletions cut 6 bases from V and 9 bases from J, with 9 bases between. The CDR3 runs to 11 residues. Germline V lookup: CDR1 MGHDK, CDR2 SYGVNS. TCRdb processed the PCR reads anew with MiXCR; each CDR3 protein has one entry. The profile covers about 8,100 distinct CDR3 sequences, with roughly 12% appearing a single time and roughly 15% taken by the ten largest. Sampling was conducted from a patient whose treatment included neoadjuvant chemotherapy. The V call is TRBV25-1, the J call TRBJ2-1, with unresolved D. This sequence originates from a human donor with bladder cancer that responded to neoadjuvant chemotherapy. The CDR3: CASRASVEQFF. DNA of the CDR3: TGTGCCAGCAGAGCTAGTGTTGAGCAGTTCTTC.